What follows are 23 T cell receptor beta chains derived from one specimen sequenced in a study of identical twins. TCRdb reanalysed the 5' RACE reads using MiXCR and keeps one entry per CDR3 protein. The data contain about 150,000 distinct CDR3 sequences, 3% to 4.5% of them singletons. Sequencing was done on a sample of memory T cells sorted from blood. The origin of the receptors is a man between 18 and 29 years old in good health.

This clonotype was observed a handful of times. The chain joins TRBV15 to TRBJ2-3; D gene unclear. The CDR3 sequence is 17 residues long. Looked up from germline, CDR1 is LNHNV and CDR2 is YYDKDF (reference sequence). V lost 5 bases and J 0 bases, leaving 18 bases between the germline ends. CDR3 in DNA: TGTGCCACCAGCTTGTACGGTCGGCTTACTAGCACAGATACGCAGTATTTT. Protein product: CATSLYGRLTSTDTQYF.

This clonotype was picked up many times. This chain links TRBV7-2 with TRBJ2-1; maybe TRBD2 (6 bases). The CDR3 spans 17 residues. Trimming took 5 bases from V and 7 from J, leaving 24 bases between them. Germline CDR1 is SGHTA and CDR2 is FQGNSA. CDR3 bases: TGTGCCAGCAGCCCCTTAAGCGGGTGGGGGTTAGGAAATGAGCAGTTCTTC. This encodes CASSPLSGWGLGNEQFF.

This clonotype was seen ten or more times. V is TRBV6-1 and J is TRBJ2-3; 10 positions agree with TRBD1. CDR3 length: 16 residues. With 5 bases clipped from V and 7 bases from J, the junction kept 12 bases outside the gene matches. CDR1 is MNHNS, CDR2 SASEGT, per germline. The CDR3 here is CASSKNPGQGIYTQYF. The CDR3 DNA follows: TGTGCCAGCAGTAAAAATCCGGGACAGGGGATATATACGCAGTATTTT.

This clonotype was observed at least ten times. V gene TRBV7-8 combines with J gene TRBJ2-3, with D possibly being TRBD1 (5 bases). The CDR3 is made up of 15 amino acids. Germline V gives CDR1 SGHVS, CDR2 FQNEAQ. Trimming pared 7 bases from V and 1 base from J, leaving 15 bases between. The CDR3 sequence: CASTPRRVGTDTQYF. The CDR3 nucleotides read TGTGCCAGCACCCCCCGCAGGGTAGGCACAGATACGCAGTATTTT. Full variable domain (rest looked up from reference TRBV7-8 and TRBJ2-3): GAGVSQSPRYKVAKRGQDVALRCDPISGHVSLFWYQQALGQGPEFLTYFQNEAQLDKSGLPSDRFFAERPEGSVSTLKIQRTQQEDSAVYLCASTPRRVGTDTQYFGPGTRLTVL.

This clonotype was seen more than once but under ten times. The rearrangement joins TRBV5-1 to TRBJ2-2; no clear D. This CDR3 region has 18 residues. V was trimmed by 2 bases and J by 0 bases, leaving 17 bases between them. In germline, CDR1 is SGHRS, CDR2 YFSETQ. In DNA, the CDR3 is TGCGCCAGCAGCTTTTTTATGAGCTGGGCCCCGAACACCGGGGAGCTGTTTTTT. Translating it yields CASSFFMSWAPNTGELFF.

This clonotype was seen many times. The rearrangement joins TRBV12-3 or TRBV12-4 to TRBJ1-1; tentative D call: TRBD1 (5 bases). Trimming took 8 bases from V and 1 from J, leaving 11 bases between them. The CDR3 spans 13 residues. The chain's CDR3 is CASGTGRNTEAFF. CDR3 sequence (DNA): TGTGCCAGCGGGACCGGGAGGAACACTGAAGCTTTCTTT.

This clonotype was seen many times. The chain is built from TRBV18 and TRBJ2-4; maybe TRBD1 (5 bases). The CDR3 spans 18 residues. Germline values: CDR1 KGHSH, CDR2 LQKENI. With 0 bases removed from V and 6 bases from J, the gap between germline ends came to 21 bases. In DNA, the CDR3 is TGTGCCAGCTCACCACCGGTATTTAGCACTCGTGGGGCAAACATTCAGTACTTC. This encodes CASSPPVFSTRGANIQYF.

In this sample, this clonotype turned up many times. This chain uses TRBV6-4 with TRBJ2-1; TRBD2 matches at 15 bases. V lost 5 bases, J lost 4 bases, and 9 bases stayed unmatched. CDR1 MRHNA and CDR2 SNTAGT come from the germline V gene. This CDR3 is built from 18 residues. DNA of the CDR3: TGTGCCAGCAGTTCCGGGGGACTAGCGGGAGGCCCTTACAATGAGCAGTTCTTC. Its protein product is CASSSGGLAGGPYNEQFF.

This clonotype was seen ten or more times. The chain links TRBV5-1 to TRBJ1-4; D perhaps matches TRBD1 (5 bases). Germline CDR1 SGHRS, CDR2 YFSETQ. V was pared by 5 bases and J by 8 bases, with 10 bases between. The CDR3 consists of 12 residues. The CDR3 DNA follows: TGCGCCAGCAGAGGCGAGGGGGAAAAACTGTTTTTT. Translation gives CASRGEGEKLFF.

This clonotype was seen repeatedly, ten times or more. J is TRBJ2-3 and V is TRBV20-1, with 7 bases fitting TRBD2. The length of the CDR3 is 15 residues. Trimming at V came to 3 bases and at J to 8 bases, leaving 14 bases not matched to a gene. Germline values: CDR1 DFQATT, CDR2 SNEGSKA (reference sequence). CDR3 nucleotides: TGCAGTGCTAGCTTCCTAGCGGAGATCCTAGCTACGCAGTATTTT. It encodes CSASFLAEILATQYF.

The chain recombines TRBV9 with TRBJ1-5, with D possibly TRBD1 on 6 matching bases. Germline V gene lookup returns CDR1 SGDLS and CDR2 YYNGEE. The CDR3 length is 15 residues. V was shortened by 0 bases and J by 3 bases, with 10 bases between the two germline ends. This CDR3 is CASSVGTAPNQPQHF. CDR3 sequence (DNA): TGTGCCAGCAGCGTAGGGACAGCGCCCAATCAGCCCCAGCATTTT.

This clonotype occurred many times. The rearrangement uses TRBV12-3 or TRBV12-4 and TRBJ1-5, with 7 positions matching TRBD1. The length of the CDR3 is 14 residues. J was trimmed by 4 bases and V by 4 bases; bases with no gene match: 4. CDR3 sequence (DNA): TGTGCCAGCAGTTGGGGACAGAGGAATCAGCCCCAGCATTTT. Translating gives CASSWGQRNQPQHF.

In this sample, this clonotype turned up many times. The chain is built from TRBV27 and TRBJ2-1, with unresolved D. CDR1 MNHEY and CDR2 SMNVEV come from the germline V gene (reference sequence). CDR3 length: 13 residues. V gave up 4 bases and J gave up 10 bases, with 14 bases separating them. The DNA of the CDR3 is TGTGCCAGCAGTTACGAGAGGACGGTCGAGCAGTTCTTC. Protein: CASSYERTVEQFF.

This clonotype has at least ten counts. J is TRBJ2-1 and V is TRBV12-3 or TRBV12-4, with TRBD1 identical over 7 bases. The CDR3 spans 16 residues. The V segment lost 5 bases and the J segment 0 bases; nucleotides outside the gene matches: 7. The CDR3 spells CASSGDRDSSYNEQFF. The CDR3, as DNA: TGTGCCAGCAGTGGCGACAGGGACAGCTCCTACAATGAGCAGTTCTTC.

This clonotype was picked up many times. This chain's CDR3 is CASSLKGYGYTF. DNA of the CDR3: TGTGCCAGCAGTCTAAAGGGCTATGGCTACACCTTC. The genes are TRBV28 and TRBJ1-2; D ambiguous. Per the germline V gene, CDR1 is MDHEN and CDR2 is SYDVKM. The CDR3 has 12 amino acids. V lost 5 bases and J 4 bases, leaving 8 bases between the germline ends.

This clonotype was recorded many times. The gene calls are TRBV18 and TRBJ2-3, with D uncertain. The V and J ends lost 3 bases and 1 base respectively, with 5 bases between them. CDR3 size: 13 residues. CDR1 is KGHSH and CDR2 is LQKENI in the germline V gene. CDR3 bases: TGTGCCAGCTCACCGGCTGGCACAGATACGCAGTATTTT. This sequence encodes CASSPAGTDTQYF.

This clonotype was found a few times. The chain has TRBV3-1 and TRBJ2-3; D ambiguous. The V end lost 3 bases, the J end lost 7 bases, and 14 bases lay between the germline ends. CDR1 and CDR2 (germline): LGHDT, YNNKEL (reference sequence). The CDR3 runs to 14 residues. The CDR3 protein is CASSQLTASNTQYF. DNA for the CDR3: TGTGCCAGCAGCCAGTTGACCGCGTCGAATACGCAGTATTTT.

In this sample, this clonotype turned up many times. The rearrangement joins TRBV7-2 to TRBJ2-3, with D maybe TRBD2 (5 bases). The V end was cut by 1 base, the J end by 7 bases, with 12 bases between. The germline gives CDR1 SGHTA, CDR2 FQGNSA. There are 14 residues in the CDR3. DNA for the CDR3: TGTGCCAGCAGCTTAGAAAACCCCGGGAATACGCAGTATTTT. This translates into CASSLENPGNTQYF.

In its sample, this clonotype was seen many times. This rearrangement joins TRBV18 to TRBJ2-6; no reliable D call. Trimming pared 0 bases from V and 2 bases from J, leaving 5 bases between. The CDR3 is 15 residues long. Germline assignment: CDR1 KGHSH and CDR2 LQKENI. Here the CDR3 DNA reads TGTGCCAGCTCACCACCAGGGACTGGGGCCAACGTCCTGACTTTC. It translates to CASSPPGTGANVLTF.

The sample holds many counts of this clonotype. The rearrangement uses TRBV3-1 and TRBJ2-4; D remains unclear. Trimming cost V 3 bases and J 1 base, with 7 bases left between them. This CDR3 contains 14 residues. Germline V gene data show CDR1 as LGHDT and CDR2 as YNNKEL (reference sequence). The CDR3 loop is CASSQPGAKNIQYF. CDR3 sequence (DNA): TGTGCCAGCAGCCAGCCGGGTGCCAAAAACATTCAGTACTTC.

This clonotype appeared many times. V usage is TRBV3-1 and J usage is TRBJ2-3, with unresolved D. In germline, CDR1 is LGHDT, CDR2 YNNKEL (reference sequence). The V end was cut by 0 bases, the J end by 8 bases, with 24 bases between. The CDR3 has 18 residues. CDR3 sequence (DNA): TGTGCCAGCAGCCAAGATAGAAGAGGCTTCCCCTTGGCTTTTACGCAGTATTTT. This codes for CASSQDRRGFPLAFTQYF.

This clonotype was seen at least ten times. The rearrangement joins TRBV24-1 to TRBJ2-1; D perhaps matches TRBD1 (5 bases). Germline lookup yields CDR1 KGHDR and CDR2 SFDVKD. V lost 5 bases and J 8 bases, leaving 12 bases between the germline ends. This CDR3 region has 13 residues. The CDR3 sequence is CATSGAGLYEQFF. The CDR3 DNA is TGTGCCACCAGTGGGGCAGGGTTATATGAGCAGTTCTTC.

There are a few counts of this clonotype. The chain uses TRBV6-1 and TRBJ2-7; a weak D match, TRBD1 (6 bases). This CDR3 contains 14 residues. CDR1 is MNHNS and CDR2 is SASEGT in the germline V gene. V was shortened by 9 bases and J by 7 bases, with 22 bases between the two germline ends. In DNA, the CDR3 is TGTGCCAGTCGCCGTACAGGGTCCTCAGGGGAGCAGTACTTC. Translating it yields CASRRTGSSGEQYF.